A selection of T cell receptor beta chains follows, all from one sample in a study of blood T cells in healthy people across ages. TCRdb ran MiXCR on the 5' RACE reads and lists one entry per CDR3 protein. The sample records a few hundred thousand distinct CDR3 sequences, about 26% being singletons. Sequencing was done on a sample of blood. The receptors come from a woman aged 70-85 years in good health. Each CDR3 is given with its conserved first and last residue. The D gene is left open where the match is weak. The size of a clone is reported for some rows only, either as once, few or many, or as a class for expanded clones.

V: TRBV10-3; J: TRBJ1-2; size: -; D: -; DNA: TGTGCCATCGGTGAGGATTCGACCCTCGAGGATGGCTACACCTTC; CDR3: CAIGEDSTLEDGYTF
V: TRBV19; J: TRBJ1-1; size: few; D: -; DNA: TGTGCCAGTAGCCCCGACGGTCGTGTCGCGAACACTGAAGCTTTCTTT; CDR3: CASSPDGRVANTEAFF
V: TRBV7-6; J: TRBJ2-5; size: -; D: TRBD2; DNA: TGTGCCAGCAGCACCCCTACCGGGGGGTTGGGAGAGACCCAGTACTTC; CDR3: CASSTPTGGLGETQYF
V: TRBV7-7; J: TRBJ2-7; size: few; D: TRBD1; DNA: TGTGCCAGCAGCCTCAAGGACAGGGTACACGAGCAGTACTTC; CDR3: CASSLKDRVHEQYF
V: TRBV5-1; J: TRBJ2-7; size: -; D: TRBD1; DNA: TGCGCCAGCAGCTTGAGCTGGACAGGGGCCAAATCGATCTACGAGCAGTACTTC; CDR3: CASSLSWTGAKSIYEQYF
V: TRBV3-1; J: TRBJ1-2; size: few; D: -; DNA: TGTGCCAGCAGCCTCGGGTCGATTAGTTATGGCTACACCTTC; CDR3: CASSLGSISYGYTF
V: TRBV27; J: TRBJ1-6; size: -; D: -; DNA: TGTGCCAGCAGCTCGGACTTCTATAATTCACCCCTCCACTTT; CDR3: CASSSDFYNSPLHF
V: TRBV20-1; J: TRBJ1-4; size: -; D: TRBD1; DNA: TGCAGTGCTAGGGACAGGGCGAGAAGGGAATTGCTTAATGAAAAACTGTTTTTT; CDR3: CSARDRARRELLNEKLFF
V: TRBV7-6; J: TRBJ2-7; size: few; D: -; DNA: TGTGCCAGCAGCTTTTCAAGGGGAAACGAGCAGTACTTC; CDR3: CASSFSRGNEQYF
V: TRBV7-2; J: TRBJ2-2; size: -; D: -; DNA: TGTGCCAGCAGCTTAGGGACCGCCGGTGGGGAGCTGTTTTTT; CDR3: CASSLGTAGGELFF
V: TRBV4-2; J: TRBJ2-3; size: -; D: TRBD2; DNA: TGTGCCAGCAGCCACCTCAAAAATAGCGGGGGAAGCACAGATACGCAGTATTTT; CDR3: CASSHLKNSGGSTDTQYF
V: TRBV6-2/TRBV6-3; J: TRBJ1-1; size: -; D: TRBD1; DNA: TGTGCCAGCAGTTACTCGGGCAGGGGGTCGACGGAACTGAGCACTGAAGCTTTCTTT; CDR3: CASSYSGRGSTELSTEAFF
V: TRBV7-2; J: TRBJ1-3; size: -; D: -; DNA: TGTGCCAGCAGCTCTCCCTCGGGGGGGTCAAACTCTGGAAACACCATATATTTT; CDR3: CASSSPSGGSNSGNTIYF
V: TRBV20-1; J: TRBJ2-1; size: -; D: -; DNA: TGCAGTGCAACCCCAGGGACACCCACCAATGAGCAGTTCTTC; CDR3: CSATPGTPTNEQFF
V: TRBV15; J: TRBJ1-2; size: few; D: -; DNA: TGTGCCACCAGCGGAGGGACCTATGGCTACACCTTC; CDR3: CATSGGTYGYTF
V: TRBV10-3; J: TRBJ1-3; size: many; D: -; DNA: TGTGCCATCAGTGCTGCCGGCCAGACGGACACCATATATTTT; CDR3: CAISAAGQTDTIYF
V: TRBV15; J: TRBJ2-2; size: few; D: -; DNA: TGTGCCACCAGCAGAGGGGGGCTCTCGAACACCGGGGAGCTGTTTTTT; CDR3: CATSRGGLSNTGELFF
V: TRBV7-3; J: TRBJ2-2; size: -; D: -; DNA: TGTGCCAGCAGCCCGACAAGCTCCGGGGAGCTGTTTTTT; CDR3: CASSPTSSGELFF
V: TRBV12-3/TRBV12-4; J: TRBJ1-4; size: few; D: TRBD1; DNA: TGTGCCATCTCGGGGACAGCCGCAACTAATGAAAAACTGTTTTTT; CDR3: CAISGTAATNEKLFF
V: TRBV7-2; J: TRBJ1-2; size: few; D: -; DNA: TGTGCCAGCAGCACCCCTGGGGTAAACTATGGCTACACCTTC; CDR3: CASSTPGVNYGYTF
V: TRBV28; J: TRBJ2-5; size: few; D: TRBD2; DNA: TGTGCCAGCAAGCGGGGTTTTGTGGAGACCCAGTACTTC; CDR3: CASKRGFVETQYF
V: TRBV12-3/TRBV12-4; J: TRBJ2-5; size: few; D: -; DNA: TGTGCCAGCAGTTTTTATGAGACCCAGTACTTC; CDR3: CASSFYETQYF
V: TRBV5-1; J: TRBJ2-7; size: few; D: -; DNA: TGCGCCAGCAGCACACCTTCCTACGAGCAGTACTTC; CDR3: CASSTPSYEQYF
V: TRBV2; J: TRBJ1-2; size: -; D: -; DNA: TGTGCCAGCACCCCTAGCCGGCTACCACTCTATGGCTACACCTTC; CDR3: CASTPSRLPLYGYTF
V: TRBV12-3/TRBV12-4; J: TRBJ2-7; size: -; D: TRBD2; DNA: TGTGCCAGCAGTTCGGCGGCTACTAGCGGGGGGCACGAGCAGTACTTC; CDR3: CASSSAATSGGHEQYF
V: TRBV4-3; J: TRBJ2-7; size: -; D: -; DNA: TGCGCCAGCAGCCAAGGGACCGTTAGTGTCTACGAGCAGTACTTC; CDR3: CASSQGTVSVYEQYF
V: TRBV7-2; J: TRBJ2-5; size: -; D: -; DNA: TGTGCCAGCAGCTTAGCGGCGGAGGCCCAGTACTTC; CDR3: CASSLAAEAQYF
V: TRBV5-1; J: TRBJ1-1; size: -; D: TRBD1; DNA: TGCGCCAGCAGCTTGGACAGGGGGACGGACACTGAAGCTTTCTTT; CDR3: CASSLDRGTDTEAFF
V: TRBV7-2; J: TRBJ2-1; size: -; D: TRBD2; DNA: TGTGCCAGCAGCTTAGCGGGCGGGGGGCTGGCTGAGCAGTTCTTC; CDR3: CASSLAGGGLAEQFF
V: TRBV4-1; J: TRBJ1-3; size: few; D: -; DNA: TGCGCCAGCAGCCAGGTGGAAGGAAACACCATATATTTT; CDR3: CASSQVEGNTIYF
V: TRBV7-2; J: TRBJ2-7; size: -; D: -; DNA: TGTGCCAGCAGCTTGGGGGCCTTCCCCTACGAGCAGTACTTC; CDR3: CASSLGAFPYEQYF
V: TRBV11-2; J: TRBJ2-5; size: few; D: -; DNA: TGTGCCAGCAGGGAGGAAGAAACCCAGTACTTC; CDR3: CASREEETQYF
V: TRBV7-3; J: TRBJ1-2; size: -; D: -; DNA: TGTGCCAGCAGCTCGGGGCCGGCAGGGGAATATGGCTACACCTTC; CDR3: CASSSGPAGEYGYTF
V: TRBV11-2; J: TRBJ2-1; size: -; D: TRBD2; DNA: TGTGCCAGCAGCTTAGCGGGGGGGCGGGTCTTC; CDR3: CASSLAGGRVF
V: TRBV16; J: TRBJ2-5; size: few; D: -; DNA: TGTGCCAGCAGCCCAGCTAGCCAAGAGACCCAGTACTTC; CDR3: CASSPASQETQYF
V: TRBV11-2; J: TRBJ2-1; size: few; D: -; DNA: TGTGCCAGCAGCTCCTCGGACTCTTTTTACGATGAGCAGTTCTTC; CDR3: CASSSSDSFYDEQFF
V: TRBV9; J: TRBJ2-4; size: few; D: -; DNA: TGTGCCAGCAGCGCTCACCAGGGAGGGGGACACATTCAGTACTTC; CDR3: CASSAHQGGGHIQYF
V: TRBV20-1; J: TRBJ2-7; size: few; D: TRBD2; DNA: TGCAGTGCTAGAGATCAACGGGGGGGCCTCGAGCAGTACTTC; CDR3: CSARDQRGGLEQYF
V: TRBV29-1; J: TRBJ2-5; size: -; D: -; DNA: TGCAGCGTCGCCCCGATCGGGCCTTCGCAGACCCAGTACTTC; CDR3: CSVAPIGPSQTQYF
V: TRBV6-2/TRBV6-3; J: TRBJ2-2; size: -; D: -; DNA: TGTGCCAGCAGTTACCTTGCGCGTTCGGGCGGGGAGCTGTTTTTT; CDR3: CASSYLARSGGELFF
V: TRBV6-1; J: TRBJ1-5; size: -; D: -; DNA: TGTGCCAGCAGTGAACCAAGGCAGCCCCAGCATTTT; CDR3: CASSEPRQPQHF
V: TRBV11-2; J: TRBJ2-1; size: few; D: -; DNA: TGTGCCAGCAGCTTAGATCTTATCGGAAGCCAAAATGAGCAGTTCTTC; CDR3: CASSLDLIGSQNEQFF
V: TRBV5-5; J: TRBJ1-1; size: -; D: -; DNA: TGTGCCAGCAGCCGCACATACTGGACGAATTCCGGGCAGGCCCCCTTTGAAGCTTTCTTT; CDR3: CASSRTYWTNSGQAPFEAFF
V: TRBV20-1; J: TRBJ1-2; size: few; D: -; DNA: TGCAGTGCTAGTCTAAGGGGCCCCAAGGGCTATGGCTACACCTTC; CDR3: CSASLRGPKGYGYTF
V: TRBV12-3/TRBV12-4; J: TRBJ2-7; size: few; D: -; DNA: TGTGCCAGCAGTCGATCGACGGGAAGCTCCTACGAGCAGTACTTC; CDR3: CASSRSTGSSYEQYF
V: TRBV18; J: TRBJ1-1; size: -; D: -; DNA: TGTGCCAGCTCCGAAGCAGGGAAAGGCGAAGCTTTCTTT; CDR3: CASSEAGKGEAFF
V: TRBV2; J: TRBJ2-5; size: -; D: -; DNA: TGTGCCAGCAGTGACAACAGGGAAGAGACCCAGTACTTC; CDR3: CASSDNREETQYF
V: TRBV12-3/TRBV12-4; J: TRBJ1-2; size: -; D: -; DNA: TGTGCCAGCAGTTCCAGGGTAGGCTACACCTTC; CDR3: CASSSRVGYTF
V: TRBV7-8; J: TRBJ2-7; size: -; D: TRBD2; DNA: TGTGCCAGCAGCTTTAGCGGGGATGCCTACGAGCAGTACTTC; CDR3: CASSFSGDAYEQYF
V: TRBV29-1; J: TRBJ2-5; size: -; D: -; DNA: TGCAGCGGCAGGACAGTCGTCCTTGAGACCCAGTACTTC; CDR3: CSGRTVVLETQYF
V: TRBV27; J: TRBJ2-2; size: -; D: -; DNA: TGTGCCAGCAGTTTAGGGGTTCATTGGGGCGCCGGGGAGCTGTTTTTT; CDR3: CASSLGVHWGAGELFF
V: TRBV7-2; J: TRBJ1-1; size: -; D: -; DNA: TGTGCCAGCAGCTTAGTACCTCCAGTGGGGGGCCAATATACGAACACTGAAGCTTTCTTT; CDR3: CASSLVPPVGGQYTNTEAFF
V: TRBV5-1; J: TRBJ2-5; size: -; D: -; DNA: TGCGCCAGCAGCTCCACGGTTGACCAGGTGGGAGAGACCCAGTACTTC; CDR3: CASSSTVDQVGETQYF